Shown below are 30 T cell receptor beta chains from a single sample sequenced in a study of T cell repertoires in cytomegalovirus infection. TCRdb reprocessed the reads with MiXCR, giving one entry per CDR3 protein. The data hold roughly 230,000 distinct CDR3 sequences, with 6.5% observed a single time. The sequenced sample was PBMCs. These receptors were collected from a human donor in good health (CMV status not recorded). Some clones in this sample may be carry-over from other donors' samples.

The chain recombines TRBV6-2 or TRBV6-3 with TRBJ2-7; the D is unclear. V was pared by 0 bases and J by 9 bases, with 9 bases between. Germline loops: CDR1 MNHEY, CDR2 SVGEGT. CDR3 length equals 12 residues. Here the CDR3 DNA reads TGTGCCAGCAGTTACTCGACCGGAGCGCAGTACGTC. As protein: CASSYSTGAQYV.

Many counts were recorded for this clonotype. CDR3 protein: CASSYQQGRYGYTF. DNA of the CDR3: TGTGCCAGCAGTTATCAACAGGGACGCTATGGCTACACCTTC. The chain joins TRBV6-2 or TRBV6-3 to TRBJ1-2; weak D call: TRBD1 (6 bases). V lost 3 bases, J lost 4 bases, and 12 bases lay in between. The CDR3 is 14 residues long. Germline-derived CDR1 and CDR2 are MNHEY and SVGEGT.

This clonotype showed up many times. The chain recombines TRBV6-2 or TRBV6-3 with TRBJ2-4; TRBD2 is a possible D gene (7 bases). This CDR3 region has 14 residues. V lost 7 bases to trimming and J lost 6 bases, with 16 bases between them. Germline V gene lookup returns CDR1 MNHEY and CDR2 SVGEGT. In DNA form, the CDR3 reads TGTGCCAGCACCCGGGCGGGGGCAGGAAACATTCAGTACTTC. It yields the protein CASTRAGAGNIQYF.

This clonotype showed up many times. The rearrangement links TRBV28 to TRBJ2-2; 8 bases are shared with TRBD1. V lost 7 bases, J lost 7 bases, and 8 bases stayed unmatched. CDR1 is MDHEN, CDR2 SYDVKM, per germline. The CDR3 totals 14 residues. In DNA, the CDR3 is TGTGCCAGCACCTTGGACAGGGAGAGCGGGGAGCTGTTTTTT. It specifies CASTLDRESGELFF.

This clonotype was counted many times. The chain uses TRBV7-2 and TRBJ1-3, with D unclear. CDR1 is SGHTA and CDR2 is FQGNSA in the germline V gene. V was shortened by 5 bases and J by 2 bases, with 10 bases between the two germline ends. The CDR3 sequence is 14 residues long. The CDR3 region is CASSPRQTGNTIYF. The DNA of the CDR3 is TGTGCCAGCAGCCCCCGGCAGACTGGAAACACCATATATTTT.

The sample holds many counts of this clonotype. J is TRBJ2-3 and V is TRBV2, with 13 bases fitting TRBD2. V was pared by 5 bases and J by 1 base, with 3 bases of the junction left unmatched. The CDR3 is 16 amino acids. From germline, CDR1 is SNHLY and CDR2 FYNNEI. The CDR3 reads CASSTGTSGGTDTQYF. Here the CDR3 DNA reads TGTGCCAGCAGTACCGGGACTAGCGGGGGCACAGATACGCAGTATTTT. The whole variable domain, filled in from reference TRBV2 and TRBJ2-3, reads EPEVTQTPSHQVTQMGQEVILRCVPISNHLYFYWYRQILGQKVEFLVSFYNNEISEKSEIFDDQFSVERPDGSNFTLKIRSTKLEDSAMYFCASSTGTSGGTDTQYFGPGTRLTVL.

The table lists this clonotype with many counts. The rearrangement joins TRBV20-1 to TRBJ1-2, with D possibly TRBD1 on 5 matching bases. The CDR3 covers 17 residues. Germline CDR1 reads DFQATT; CDR2 reads SNEGSKA (reference sequence). The ends were cut back, 1 base at V and 4 bases at J, with 22 bases in the middle. The CDR3 is CSARVQGVPGEIYGYTF. The CDR3 coding sequence is TGCAGTGCTAGAGTTCAGGGTGTTCCAGGCGAAATCTATGGCTACACCTTC.

This clonotype has at least ten counts. The rearrangement links TRBV5-6 to TRBJ2-6; D gene uncertain. The germline V gene has CDR1 SGHDT and CDR2 YYEEEE. Trimming took 5 bases from V and 0 from J, leaving 9 bases between them. The CDR3 consists of 15 residues. The CDR3 protein is CASRNTDSGANVLTF. Here the CDR3 DNA reads TGTGCCAGCAGAAACACCGACTCTGGGGCCAACGTCCTGACTTTC.

This clonotype was seen at least ten times. This rearrangement joins TRBV18 to TRBJ2-7; D call uncertain. Trimming pared 7 bases from V and 2 bases from J, leaving 15 bases between. Germline CDR1 is KGHSH and CDR2 is LQKENI. This CDR3 is built from 14 residues. As DNA, the CDR3 is TGTGCCAGCTGCGACCGGGCCACTCCCTACGAGCAGTACTTC. Protein: CASCDRATPYEQYF.

Comment on this clonotype: A clone one base away is much larger, so this may be a read error. The J gene is TRBJ2-3, the V gene TRBV7-2; 8 bases are shared with TRBD2. CDR3 length: 15 residues. Germline V gene sequence: CDR1 SGHTA, CDR2 FQGNSA. Unmatched junction bases numbered 15, after V lost 11 bases and J lost 5 bases. CDR3 region: CAGLGGGGGGDTQYF. The CDR3 DNA reads TGTGCCGGCCTCGGGGGGGGGGGGGGGGGAGATACGCAGTATTTT.

This clonotype was observed at least ten times. V is TRBV2 and J is TRBJ2-7, with no clear D. The CDR3 loop spans 15 amino acids. Trimming shortened V by 3 bases and J by 0 bases, and 12 bases separated the two germline ends. The germline gives CDR1 SNHLY, CDR2 FYNNEI. In DNA form, the CDR3 reads TGTGCCAGCAGTGATCAACGGGCCAGCTCCTACGAGCAGTACTTC. This gives the protein CASSDQRASSYEQYF.

The sample holds many counts of this clonotype. This chain uses TRBV7-2 with TRBJ2-5, with TRBD2 identical over 8 bases. CDR1 and CDR2 (germline): SGHTA, FQGNSA. Trimming took 5 bases from V and 4 from J; bases not matched to a gene: 3. CDR3 size: 13 residues. CDR3: CASSTGLAETQYF. In nucleotides, the CDR3 is TGTGCCAGCAGCACCGGACTAGCAGAGACCCAGTACTTC.

This clonotype was recorded a few times. The chain joins TRBV5-1 to TRBJ2-7; 7 bases agree with TRBD1. The CDR3 is made up of 15 amino acids. J gave up 4 bases and V 4 bases, and 11 bases lay outside the gene matches. Germline V gene lookup returns CDR1 SGHRS and CDR2 YFSETQ. This chain's CDR3 is CASSPTGASSYEQYF. Written as DNA, the CDR3 is TGCGCCAGCAGCCCCACAGGGGCTTCTTCTTACGAGCAGTACTTC. Using reference TRBV5-1 and TRBJ2-7 for the parts outside the CDR3, the full variable domain is KAGVTQTPRYLIKTRGQQVTLSCSPISGHRSVSWYQQTPGQGLQFLFEYFSETQRNKGNFPGRFSGRQFSNSRSEMNVSTLELGDSALYLCASSPTGASSYEQYFGPGTRLTVT.

This clonotype showed up many times. This chain uses TRBV6-1 with TRBJ2-6; 10 nucleotides align to TRBD1. The CDR3 totals 17 residues. The germline CDR1 and CDR2 sequences are MNHNS and SASEGT. J lost 4 bases, V lost 5 bases, and 8 bases had no gene match. CDR3 DNA: TGTGCCAGCAGTCCAAGGACAGGGGGTGGGGGGGCCAACGTCCTGACTTTC. Amino acid sequence: CASSPRTGGGGANVLTF.

This clonotype has at least ten counts. The J gene is TRBJ1-1, the V gene TRBV9; possible D gene TRBD1, 5 bases. V lost 4 bases and J 4 bases, leaving 17 bases between the germline ends. The CDR3 runs to 15 residues. The germline V gene has CDR1 SGDLS and CDR2 YYNGEE. CDR3 region: CASSIEAGWSTEAFF. CDR3 coding DNA: TGTGCCAGCAGCATAGAAGCAGGGTGGAGCACTGAAGCTTTCTTT.

This clonotype was counted ten times or more. This chain connects TRBV7-9 to TRBJ2-1; unclear D gene. The CDR3 is 10 residues long. From germline, CDR1 is SEHNR and CDR2 FQNEAQ (reference sequence). Trimming removed 4 bases at V and 9 bases at J, with 4 bases between. In DNA, the CDR3 is TGTGCCAGCAGCTCATCTGAGCAGTTCTTC. It yields the protein CASSSSEQFF.

At least ten counts were recorded for this clonotype. This chain links TRBV7-2 with TRBJ2-5, with 11 nucleotides matching TRBD2. Germline CDR1 is SGHTA and CDR2 is FQGNSA. The junction had 3 bases not matched to a gene; V was cut back by 6 bases and J by 3 bases. The CDR3 runs 14 residues. For the CDR3, the DNA is TGTGCCAGCAGTAGCGGGGGGGGGAAAGAGACCCAGTACTTC. Protein sequence: CASSSGGGKETQYF.

This clonotype came up many times. The chain carries TRBV2 and TRBJ1-5; 7 bases line up with TRBD1. J gave up 0 bases and V 5 bases, and 10 bases lay outside the gene matches. CDR3 length: 17 amino acids. Per the germline V gene, CDR1 is SNHLY and CDR2 is FYNNEI. The CDR3 DNA is TGTGCCAGCAGTTCACCGGGACAGACTTATAGCAATCAGCCCCAGCATTTT. The encoded protein is CASSSPGQTYSNQPQHF.

This clonotype was seen at least ten times. The chain recombines TRBV20-1 with TRBJ2-7; 13 nucleotides line up with TRBD2. This CDR3 has 14 residues. In germline, CDR1 is DFQATT, CDR2 SNEGSKA (reference sequence). J was trimmed by 5 bases and V by 4 bases; bases with no gene match: 5. The CDR3: CSATGLAGMNEQYF. Here the CDR3 DNA reads TGCAGTGCTACGGGACTAGCGGGGATGAACGAGCAGTACTTC.

There are many counts of this clonotype. J is TRBJ1-6 and V is TRBV7-3; 8 positions agree with TRBD1. The CDR3 covers 18 residues. V shed 4 bases and J 8 bases; nucleotides not matched to a gene: 16. Germline values: CDR1 SGHTA, CDR2 FQGTGA. CDR3 loop: CASSSDRQDREGYSPLHF. The CDR3 DNA sequence: TGTGCCAGCAGCTCAGATCGTCAGGACAGGGAAGGGTATTCACCCCTCCACTTT.

This clonotype came up many times. The V and J genes are TRBV20-1 and TRBJ1-3; TRBD1 matches 7 bases. There are 15 residues in the CDR3. The trim removed 6 bases at V and 4 bases at J, leaving 12 bases unmatched. Looked up from germline, CDR1 is DFQATT and CDR2 is SNEGSKA (reference sequence). CDR3 DNA: TGCAGTGCCAACTCAGGGGGGCTAGGAGGAAACACCATATATTTT. The encoded protein is CSANSGGLGGNTIYF.

In this sample, this clonotype turned up many times. The chain employs TRBV7-2 and TRBJ2-3; possibly TRBD2 for D (5 bases). V was trimmed by 3 bases and J by 4 bases, leaving 8 bases between them. Germline V gene data show CDR1 as SGHTA and CDR2 as FQGNSA. The CDR3 is made up of 13 amino acids. The DNA of the CDR3 is TGTGCCAGCAGCTTCAGGAGGTCAGATACGCAGTATTTT. Translating gives CASSFRRSDTQYF.

This clonotype has ten or more counts. The V gene is TRBV7-9, the J gene TRBJ2-5; 10 bases are shared with TRBD1. CDR3 size: 16 residues. Germline trimming cut 4 bases from V and 2 bases from J; bases unmatched to any gene: 7. Germline V CDR1 and CDR2: SEHNR, FQNEAQ (reference sequence). As DNA, the CDR3 is TGTGCCAGCAGCTCAGGTGACAGGGGGCTTCAAGAGACCCAGTACTTC. Its protein is CASSSGDRGLQETQYF. Variable domain in full (rest from reference TRBV7-9 and TRBJ2-5): DTGVSQNPRHKITKRGQNVTFRCDPISEHNRLYWYRQTLGQGPEFLTYFQNEAQLEKSRLLSDRFSAERPKGSFSTLEIQRTEQGDSAMYLCASSSGDRGLQETQYFGPGTRLLVL.

There are many counts of this clonotype. The V call is TRBV28, the J call TRBJ1-2, with no clear D. V lost 6 bases and J 7 bases, leaving 12 bases between the germline ends. CDR1 and CDR2 (germline): MDHEN, SYDVKM. This CDR3 is built from 12 residues. The CDR3 DNA follows: TGTGCCAGCAGCGTGGACGTGGTTGGCTACACCTTC. This codes for CASSVDVVGYTF.

This clonotype was observed many times. This chain links TRBV20-1 with TRBJ2-4; TRBD2 agrees at 7 bases. CDR3 size: 12 residues. V lost 3 bases and J lost 6; bases outside the gene matches: 2. Looked up from germline, CDR1 is DFQATT and CDR2 is SNEGSKA (reference sequence). The CDR3 region has the DNA TGCAGTGCTAGGCGGGAGCCAAACATTCAGTACTTC. The encoded protein is CSARREPNIQYF.

This clonotype was seen many times. The rearrangement joins TRBV7-8 to TRBJ1-2, with D uncertain. This CDR3 spans 15 amino acids. The germline V gene has CDR1 SGHVS and CDR2 FQNEAQ. V lost 4 bases, J lost 8 bases, and 20 bases lay in between. CDR3 coding DNA: TGTGCCAGCAGCTCCTTGACACCCCCCCCGGGGGGCTACACCTTC. The encoded protein is CASSSLTPPPGGYTF.

This clonotype was seen at least ten times. V is TRBV7-9 and J is TRBJ2-1; the match to TRBD2 covers 7 bases. This CDR3 comprises 16 residues. V shed 3 bases and J 6 bases; nucleotides not matched to a gene: 11. Germline V gene lookup returns CDR1 SEHNR and CDR2 FQNEAQ (reference sequence). CDR3 protein: CASSFPKLAVGNEQFF. CDR3 nucleotide sequence: TGTGCCAGCAGCTTTCCCAAGCTAGCGGTCGGCAATGAGCAGTTCTTC.

This rearrangement joins TRBV5-1 to TRBJ2-1; TRBD2 agrees at 10 bases. This CDR3 is built from 17 residues. The germline CDR1 and CDR2 sequences are SGHRS and YFSETQ. After removal of 8 bases from V and 4 bases from J, the junction contained 15 bases not matched to a gene. As DNA, the CDR3 is TGCGCCAGTGCTAGGCAAGCGGGGGGGTTGCCATACAATGAGCAGTTCTTC. This codes for CASARQAGGLPYNEQFF.

This clonotype has a count of ten or more. V is TRBV12-3 or TRBV12-4 and J is TRBJ1-1; D remains ambiguous. Trimming removed 4 bases at V and 0 bases at J, with 18 bases between. The CDR3 sequence is 17 residues long. The CDR3 loop is CASSSKDLYMMNTEAFF. In nucleotides, the CDR3 is TGTGCCAGCAGTTCTAAGGACCTATACATGATGAACACTGAAGCTTTCTTT.

This clonotype was observed at least ten times. The rearrangement links TRBV6-2 or TRBV6-3 to TRBJ2-7; 9 bases agree with TRBD1. Germline V lookup: CDR1 MNHEY, CDR2 SVGEGT. With V trimmed by 6 bases and J by 1 base, 10 bases remained unmatched. This CDR3 is 16 amino acids long. The CDR3 loop is CASRLTRDRASYEQYF. As DNA, the CDR3 is TGTGCCAGCAGACTAACCCGGGACAGGGCTTCCTACGAGCAGTACTTC.